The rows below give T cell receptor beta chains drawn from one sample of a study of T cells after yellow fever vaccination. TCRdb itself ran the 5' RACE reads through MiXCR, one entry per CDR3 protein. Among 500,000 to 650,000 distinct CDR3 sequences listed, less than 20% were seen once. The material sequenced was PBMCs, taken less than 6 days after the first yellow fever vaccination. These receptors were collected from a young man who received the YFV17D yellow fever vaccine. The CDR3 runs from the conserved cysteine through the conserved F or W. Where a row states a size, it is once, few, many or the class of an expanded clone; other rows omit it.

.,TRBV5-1,CASSLGLAGGHNEQFF
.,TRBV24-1,CATTSGATDTQYF
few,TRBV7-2,CASSLLRGIGDTQYF
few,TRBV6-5,CASSFRGRWTDTQYF
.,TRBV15,CATSTDGEGKELFF
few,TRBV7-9,CASVPGSWGIGTEAFF
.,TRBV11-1,CASSSWTLGSSGANVLTF
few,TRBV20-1,CSALSGGPLGEQFF
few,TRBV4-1,CASSHDIGVSSYNEQFF
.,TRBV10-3,CAIRTLGDEQFF
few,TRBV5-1,CASSLMGYSGNTIYF
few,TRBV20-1,CSASHSNQPQHF
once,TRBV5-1,CASSLQPGTGVHEQYF
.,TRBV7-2,CASSLVGSANEQYF
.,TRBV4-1,CASSQSRATRTNEKLFF
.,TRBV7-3,CASSSNMGLGNEQFF
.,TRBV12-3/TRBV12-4,CASSLTVSPADTQYF
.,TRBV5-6,CASSPGPSCYNEQFF
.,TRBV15,CATSARLAGLTDTQYF
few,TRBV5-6,CASSLAGSYNYEQYF
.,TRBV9,CASSAGDQPQHF
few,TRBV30,CAWSTGGVDETQYF